This is a list of T cell receptor beta chains from one sample in a study of T cell clones after liver transplantation. Clones were sequenced by immunoSEQ multiplex PCR, and TCRdb holds only the in-frame ones, with some missing. This sample has tens of thousands of clones; roughly 90% occur once, and the top ten carry about 15%. This specimen consisted of CD8+ T cells from blood, obtained 12 months after liver transplant. These receptors came from a human patient who received a liver transplant. Part of the T cell pool may stem from the graft donor. Each CDR3 is given with its conserved first and last residue. The order of the fields is clone size, D gene, V gene, J gene, CDR3 DNA, CDR3 protein. A D gene is named only where the DNA matches it firmly. A clone size is listed for some rows: how often the clone was seen (once, few, many), or a class if it is expanded.

>-|-|TRBV19|TRBJ2-1
TGTGCCAGTAGTATAGGACGGGAGCGGACAACTCAAAGTGAGCAGTTCTTC
CASSIGRERTTQSEQFF
>-|-|TRBV19|TRBJ2-2
TGTGCCAGTATGCACGGGATGAGCACCGGGGAGCTGTTTTTT
CASMHGMSTGELFF
>once|TRBD2|TRBV6-4|TRBJ2-7
TGTGCCAGCGGGGGGGGGTCAGGACCTTTCGGTGTGGAGCAGTACTTC
CASGGGSGPFGVEQYF
>-|TRBD2|TRBV29-1|TRBJ2-5
TGCAGCGTTCTTCCAAACAAGGGCGGGATAGCGGGGGTCCCGATCGAGACCCAGTACTTC
CSVLPNKGGIAGVPIETQYF
>-|-|TRBV6-5|TRBJ1-2
TGTGCCAGCACCCCCTTTTGGGGCTCGGATGGCTACACCTTC
CASTPFWGSDGYTF
>-|-|TRBV27|TRBJ1-2
TGTGCCAGCGGCAGCGGTTCCAACTATGGCTACACCTTC
CASGSGSNYGYTF
>-|-|TRBV6-5|TRBJ1-1
TGTGCCAGCAGTGACTTATGGGTAGACACTGAAGCTTTCTTT
CASSDLWVDTEAFF
>-|-|TRBV11-2|TRBJ1-2
TGTGCCAGCAACCTACCTGGGGGATCGAACTATGGCTACACCTTC
CASNLPGGSNYGYTF
>-|-|TRBV11-2|TRBJ2-7
TGTGCCAGCAGTGATAGGGAGGACGAGCAGTACTTC
CASSDREDEQYF
>-|-|TRBV5-1|TRBJ1-1
TGCGCCAGCTACGACGCCGGAGTTCGGGCTTTCTTT
CASYDAGVRAFF
>-|-|TRBV6-5|TRBJ1-1
TGTGCCAGCAGGTCCAGACAGGTCACTGAAGCTTTCTTT
CASRSRQVTEAFF
>-|TRBD1|TRBV4-3|TRBJ2-1
TGCGCCAGCAGCCAAGTTAAGGGTAAAGGGACAGGGGGGAACAATGAGCAGTTCTTC
CASSQVKGKGTGGNNEQFF
>-|TRBD2|TRBV16|TRBJ2-1
TGTGCCAGCAGCTTAGCCCCCGGGACTAGCTCGGGGAATGAGCAGTTCTTC
CASSLAPGTSSGNEQFF
>-|-|TRBV19|TRBJ2-5
TGTGCCAGTAGTGATGGGGTTCTGGCGACCCAGTACTTC
CASSDGVLATQYF
>once|-|TRBV6-1|TRBJ1-2
TGTGCCAGCTCAGACAGCTATAACTATGGCTACACCTTC
CASSDSYNYGYTF
>-|TRBD2|TRBV12-5|TRBJ2-5
TGTGCTAGTGGTCATAGCGGGGGTGAGACCCAGTACTTC
CASGHSGGETQYF
>-|-|TRBV27|TRBJ2-1
TGTGCCAGCAGTTTAAGCGGGTATAGCTCCTACAATGAGCAGTTCTTC
CASSLSGYSSYNEQFF
>-|TRBD1|TRBV11-1|TRBJ2-5
TGTGCCAGCAGCTTAGGAGGGGGCTCCCAGTACTTC
CASSLGGGSQYF
>-|TRBD1|TRBV11-2|TRBJ2-7
TGTGCCAGCAGCGGACAGGGTGTTCCCTACGAGCAGTACTTC
CASSGQGVPYEQYF
>-|TRBD1|TRBV11-2|TRBJ2-1
TGTGCCAGCAGCCCCTGGACAGGGGATAATGAGCAGTTCTTC
CASSPWTGDNEQFF
>-|TRBD1|TRBV4-1|TRBJ2-7
TGCGCCAGCAGCCAAGTAACAGGGGGCTCCTACGAGCAGTACTTC
CASSQVTGGSYEQYF
>-|-|TRBV27|TRBJ1-2
TGTGCCAGCAGTTTTATAGGGGCTTATGGTGACTACACCTTC
CASSFIGAYGDYTF
>-|TRBD2|TRBV7-2|TRBJ2-3
TGTGCCAGCAGCTACACTAGCGGGAGCCCTACTGATACGCAGTATTTT
CASSYTSGSPTDTQYF
>-|-|TRBV27|TRBJ2-1
TGTGCCAGCAGTTTAGAGCAAGGATTCAATGAGCAGTTCTTC
CASSLEQGFNEQFF
>few|-|TRBV7-3|TRBJ2-7
TGTGCCAGCAGCCCGGCGCGGGGTTACGAGCAGTACTTC
CASSPARGYEQYF
>once|-|TRBV13|TRBJ2-1
TGTGCCAGCAGCTTAGAAAAGAGCACGAACAATGAGCAGTTCTTC
CASSLEKSTNNEQFF
>-|TRBD1|TRBV28|TRBJ1-2
TGTGCCAGCAGTTTATCCCGGGACAGGGGTGACTATGGCTACACCTTC
CASSLSRDRGDYGYTF
>-|-|TRBV28|TRBJ2-7
TGTGCCAGCAGACCCGTGGGACAAAGCTCCTACGAGCAGTACTTC
CASRPVGQSSYEQYF
>many|-|TRBV7-6|TRBJ1-2
TGTGCCAGCAGCTTAGTCTCGTCGGGGAACGGAGGCTACACCTTC
CASSLVSSGNGGYTF
>-|TRBD1|TRBV5-6|TRBJ2-3
TGTGCCAGCAGCTTCAGACAGGGCGCTGCAGATACGCAGTATTTT
CASSFRQGAADTQYF
>-|-|TRBV19|TRBJ1-3
TGTGCCAGTAGTATTGGGAGGACCTTCTCTGGAAACACCATATATTTT
CASSIGRTFSGNTIYF
>-|-|TRBV5-4|TRBJ2-1
TGTGCCAGCAGCTTGAGGTATGAGCAGTTCTTC
CASSLRYEQFF
>once|TRBD2|TRBV30|TRBJ2-5
TGTGCCGGAGAGGGACTAGCGGGAGACGGAGAGACCCAGTACTTC
CAGEGLAGDGETQYF
>-|-|TRBV9|TRBJ2-7
TGTGCCAGCAGCGTAGGGATAGGAGATTGGAACGAGCAGTACTTC
CASSVGIGDWNEQYF
>-|-|TRBV27|TRBJ2-4
TGTGCCAGCAGTTCCAGGGGTCGGGGAAACATTCAGTACTTC
CASSSRGRGNIQYF
>few|TRBD1|TRBV5-1|TRBJ2-7
TGCGCCAGCAGCTTAGTACAGGGGTTAAGCGAGCAGTACTTC
CASSLVQGLSEQYF
>-|-|TRBV28|TRBJ2-7
TGTGCCAGCAGACGAAAGTTTGGTTCCTACTCCTACGAGCAGTACTTC
CASRRKFGSYSYEQYF
>-|TRBD2|TRBV27|TRBJ2-1
TGTGCCAGCAGTTTTTCGGGAGGGCCCTATGGCAATGAGCAGTTCTTC
CASSFSGGPYGNEQFF
>once|-|TRBV5-1|TRBJ1-1
TGCGCCAGCAGCTCCGGCTACGGGGGGAACACTGAAGCTTTCTTT
CASSSGYGGNTEAFF
>-|-|TRBV7-6|TRBJ2-7
TGTGCCAGCAGCGCCCAGGGGTCACCCTACGAGCAGTACTTC
CASSAQGSPYEQYF
>-|TRBD1|TRBV28|TRBJ1-5
TGTGCCAGCAGTTTAGCGACAGGGTTATTTCAGCCCCAGCATTTT
CASSLATGLFQPQHF
>-|-|TRBV7-6|TRBJ2-7
TGTGCCAGCAGCGAAATAGAGGACGAGCAGTACTTC
CASSEIEDEQYF
>-|TRBD1|TRBV5-1|TRBJ1-2
TGCGCCAGCAGCTGGGACAGGGATTATGGCTACACCTTC
CASSWDRDYGYTF
>-|-|TRBV13|TRBJ1-2
TGTGCCAGCAGCTTAGGCCGAGGGCGTGGATATGGCTACACCTTC
CASSLGRGRGYGYTF
>-|-|TRBV28|TRBJ2-7
TGTGCCAGCCGTCCCCCAGGGGCACCATACGAGCAGTACTTC
CASRPPGAPYEQYF
>-|-|TRBV27|TRBJ2-7
TGTGCCAGCAGGCCGGAGTACTCCTACGAGCAGTACTTC
CASRPEYSYEQYF
>-|-|TRBV28|TRBJ1-1
TGTGCCAGCAGTTTATGGCATGCCCCCTTTGAAGCTTTCTTT
CASSLWHAPFEAFF
>-|TRBD2|TRBV4-1|TRBJ2-1
TGCGCCAGCAGCCAAGATGAGCTAGCGGGGCCTAGCTCCTACAATGAGCAGTTCTTC
CASSQDELAGPSSYNEQFF
>-|-|TRBV28|TRBJ2-6
TGTGCCAGCAGTGGGTCTCCTCGCTCTGGGGCCAACGTCCTGACTTTC
CASSGSPRSGANVLTF
>-|TRBD2|TRBV27|TRBJ2-7
TGTGCCAGCAGTTGGACCGCTAGCGGAACCTACGAGCAGTACTTC
CASSWTASGTYEQYF
>-|-|TRBV18|TRBJ1-1
TGTGCCAGCTCACCACCGGACATGAACACTGAAGCTTTCTTT
CASSPPDMNTEAFF
>few|-|TRBV19|TRBJ1-5
TGTGCCAGTAGTTCCGGGCTCGATAGCAATCAGCCCCAGCATTTT
CASSSGLDSNQPQHF